This T cell receptor beta chain is drawn from a study of T cell changes during pregnancy in multiple sclerosis. The assay was immunoSEQ multiplex PCR, and TCRdb's table has in-frame clones only and misses some. Of tens of thousands of clones detected, 93% appear once; the ten largest clones hold roughly 2.5%. Here the sequenced sample was peripheral blood, taken in the second trimester of pregnancy. The TCR sequence derives from a female donor with multiple sclerosis, enrolled in a pregnancy study.

The CDR3 here is CASSFPGTERLNEQFF. DNA of the CDR3: TGTGCCAGCAGTTTCCCCGGGACAGAAAGGCTCAATGAGCAGTTCTTC. This rearrangement joins TRBV2 to TRBJ2-1; 7 bases agree with TRBD1. With 5 bases clipped from V and 6 bases from J, the junction kept 13 bases outside the gene matches. This CDR3 region has 16 residues. Germline CDR1 SNHLY, CDR2 FYNNEI.